This is a list of T cell receptor beta chains from one sample in a study of sequential checkpoint blockade in melanoma. TCRdb's copy holds only in-frame clones and misses some; the assay was immunoSEQ multiplex PCR. The sample lists around 40,000 clones, roughly 85% occurring once. Source: CD8+ T cells sorted from blood (inferred from file names), taken from a patient given nivolumab and ipilimumab in sequence. The receptors stem from a human donor with melanoma. CDR3s include the opening cysteine and the closing phenylalanine or tryptophan. D genes are given only for firm matches. Not every row has a clone size; where given, it reads once, few, many or a size class.

size: NA
J: TRBJ2-7
V: TRBV6-5
D: NA
DNA: TGTGCCAGCAGCCTGCAGGGGATGGGGTCCTACGAGCAGTACTTC
CDR3: CASSLQGMGSYEQYF

size: NA
J: TRBJ1-5
V: TRBV10-2
D: NA
DNA: TGCGCCAGCAGTGAGTCGAGGAACCCACCCCAGCATTTT
CDR3: CASSESRNPPQHF

size: NA
J: TRBJ1-1
V: TRBV19
D: NA
DNA: TGTGCCAGTAGTTACGACAGCTTGAACACTGAAGCTTTCTTT
CDR3: CASSYDSLNTEAFF

size: NA
J: TRBJ2-7
V: TRBV6-5
D: TRBD1
DNA: TGTGCCAGCAGTTCTCCGGGACAGGGGTACGAGCAGTACTTC
CDR3: CASSSPGQGYEQYF

size: NA
J: TRBJ2-2
V: TRBV2
D: NA
DNA: TGTGCCAGCAGTCCATCGAGCGTTTTCACCGGGGAGCTGTTTTTT
CDR3: CASSPSSVFTGELFF

size: NA
J: TRBJ1-6
V: TRBV6-6
D: NA
DNA: TGTGCCAGCAGTGACCAGGTGTCCCTCCACTTT
CDR3: CASSDQVSLHF

size: NA
J: TRBJ2-1
V: TRBV4-1
D: TRBD1
DNA: TGCGCCAGCAGCCCTCGGACAGGGGGCTCCTACAATGAGCAGTTCTTC
CDR3: CASSPRTGGSYNEQFF

size: NA
J: TRBJ2-3
V: TRBV9
D: TRBD2
DNA: TGTGCCAGCAGCGGGGGACTAGCGGGAACCACAGATACGCAGTATTTT
CDR3: CASSGGLAGTTDTQYF

size: NA
J: TRBJ2-7
V: TRBV19
D: NA
DNA: TGTGCCAGTAGTAGCGGGTACTCCTACGAGCAGTACTTC
CDR3: CASSSGYSYEQYF

size: NA
J: TRBJ2-7
V: TRBV30
D: NA
DNA: TGTGCCTGGAACGGACAGACCTACGAGCAGTACTTC
CDR3: CAWNGQTYEQYF

size: NA
J: TRBJ2-2
V: TRBV6-5
D: NA
DNA: TGTGCCAGCAGGGGTGATTGGGGGCGGGCCGGGGAGCTGTTTTTT
CDR3: CASRGDWGRAGELFF

size: NA
J: TRBJ1-1
V: TRBV9
D: NA
DNA: TGTGCCAGCAGCGTAGTTCCTGGCGAGGGAGCTTTCTTT
CDR3: CASSVVPGEGAFF

size: NA
J: TRBJ2-1
V: TRBV29-1
D: TRBD2
DNA: TGCAGCGTTGTTAGTCCCAGCGGGGGGCAGCAGTTCTTC
CDR3: CSVVSPSGGQQFF

size: once
J: TRBJ2-2
V: TRBV27
D: TRBD1
DNA: TGTGCCAGCAGAGCCCCGGGGACAGGGGACACCGGGGAGCTGTTTTTT
CDR3: CASRAPGTGDTGELFF

size: NA
J: TRBJ2-5
V: TRBV13
D: TRBD2
DNA: TGTGCCAGCAGCCCGATATTAGCGGGAGCCCAAGAGACCCAGTACTTC
CDR3: CASSPILAGAQETQYF

size: NA
J: TRBJ1-2
V: TRBV28
D: TRBD1
DNA: TGTGCCAGCAGTCCTCCCGGGACAGGGTATGGCTACACCTTC
CDR3: CASSPPGTGYGYTF

size: NA
J: TRBJ2-7
V: TRBV4-1
D: TRBD1
DNA: TGCGCCAGCAGCCAAGGACAGGGGGCTGGGGAGCAGTACTTC
CDR3: CASSQGQGAGEQYF

size: NA
J: TRBJ2-7
V: TRBV9
D: TRBD1
DNA: TGTGCCAGCAGTCCAGGGGGCAGCGAGCAGTACTTC
CDR3: CASSPGGSEQYF

size: NA
J: TRBJ1-1
V: TRBV11-2
D: TRBD1
DNA: TGTGCCAGCGGGACAGGGTTGAACACTGAAGCTTTCTTT
CDR3: CASGTGLNTEAFF

size: NA
J: TRBJ2-3
V: TRBV19
D: TRBD2
DNA: TGTGCCAGTAGTCCCCAAACTAGCGGGACCACAGATACGCAGTATTTT
CDR3: CASSPQTSGTTDTQYF

size: NA
J: TRBJ2-3
V: TRBV9
D: NA
DNA: TGTGCCAGCAGCGTAGCTTCCTCAGATACGCAGTATTTT
CDR3: CASSVASSDTQYF

size: NA
J: TRBJ1-1
V: TRBV9
D: NA
DNA: TGTGCCAGCAGCCAAGCAGGGGCGAACACTGAAGCTTTCTTT
CDR3: CASSQAGANTEAFF

size: NA
J: TRBJ2-1
V: TRBV4-2
D: TRBD2
DNA: TGTGCCAGCAGCCCTCGGACTAGCGGGAGCTACAATGAGCAGTTCTTC
CDR3: CASSPRTSGSYNEQFF

size: NA
J: TRBJ1-1
V: TRBV11-2
D: NA
DNA: TGTGCCAGCAGCTATATGAACACTGAAGCTTTCTTT
CDR3: CASSYMNTEAFF

size: once
J: TRBJ2-4
V: TRBV4-3
D: TRBD2
DNA: TGCGCCAGCAGCCAAGGGCCTAGCGGGAGCGGAGTAGCCAAAAACATTCAGTACTTC
CDR3: CASSQGPSGSGVAKNIQYF

size: NA
J: TRBJ2-1
V: TRBV7-6
D: NA
DNA: TGTGCCAGCAGCGCCGGGTCTTCCTCCGACAATGAGCAGTTCTTC
CDR3: CASSAGSSSDNEQFF

size: NA
J: TRBJ1-2
V: TRBV30
D: NA
DNA: TGTGCCTGGAGTGAAACCCTGACAGATGGCTACACCTTC
CDR3: CAWSETLTDGYTF

size: NA
J: TRBJ2-1
V: TRBV27
D: TRBD1
DNA: TGTGCCAGCAGTTTGGACAGGGGGCACGATGAGCAGTTCTTC
CDR3: CASSLDRGHDEQFF

size: NA
J: TRBJ2-1
V: TRBV10-1
D: NA
DNA: TGCGCCAGCAGTGACTACGACTTAAATGAGCAGTTCTTC
CDR3: CASSDYDLNEQFF

size: NA
J: TRBJ2-1
V: TRBV29-1
D: NA
DNA: TGCAGCGTTCCAGGGCCTAATGAGCAGTTCTTC
CDR3: CSVPGPNEQFF

size: NA
J: TRBJ2-3
V: TRBV11-3
D: NA
DNA: TGTGCCAGCAGCTTTCCGTCGAGTAGTCCCATCGGGACAGATACGCAGTATTTT
CDR3: CASSFPSSSPIGTDTQYF

size: few
J: TRBJ1-5
V: TRBV19
D: NA
DNA: TGTGCCAGTAGTATAGCGGGGGAGGCCTCCCAGCATTTT
CDR3: CASSIAGEASQHF

size: NA
J: TRBJ1-1
V: TRBV5-1
D: NA
DNA: TGCGCCAGCAGCTTTAGTTATTCGAACACTGAAGCTTTCTTT
CDR3: CASSFSYSNTEAFF

size: NA
J: TRBJ2-5
V: TRBV2
D: TRBD2
DNA: TGTGCCAGCAGTGCGCCTTCTAGCGGGAGGGTCGGGGAGACCCAGTACTTC
CDR3: CASSAPSSGRVGETQYF

size: NA
J: TRBJ2-1
V: TRBV27
D: NA
DNA: TGTGCCAGCAGCCCGAGGAGTAGCAATGAGCAGTTCTTC
CDR3: CASSPRSSNEQFF

size: NA
J: TRBJ2-5
V: TRBV18
D: TRBD1
DNA: TGTGCCAGCTCACCACCGGACAGGGCAATCGAGACCCAGTACTTC
CDR3: CASSPPDRAIETQYF

size: NA
J: TRBJ2-2
V: TRBV5-1
D: TRBD2
DNA: TGCGCCAGCAGCTTGAGGACTAGCGGGGGGCGCGACGGGGAGCTGTTTTTT
CDR3: CASSLRTSGGRDGELFF

size: NA
J: TRBJ2-1
V: TRBV9
D: NA
DNA: TGTGCCAGCAGCAAACCTGGCGCGGCCTCCTACAATGAGCAGTTCTTC
CDR3: CASSKPGAASYNEQFF

size: NA
J: TRBJ2-7
V: TRBV9
D: NA
DNA: TGTGCCAGCAGCGTAGGCCTCCAGGGATTACTCTCCTACGAGCAGTACTTC
CDR3: CASSVGLQGLLSYEQYF

size: NA
J: TRBJ2-3
V: TRBV10-3
D: TRBD2
DNA: TGTGCCATCAGTCCTGGGACTAGCGTTACAGATACGCAGTATTTT
CDR3: CAISPGTSVTDTQYF